The source of this T cell receptor (beta chain) is a study of STAT5B mutations in CD4+ large granular lymphocyte leukemia. Study context: Healthy donors showed HLA-associated enrichment of the CDR3 'QG' motif. Whole-study results and caveats: Top patient clones used TRBV06 genes more often: 8/27 versus 2/35 in controls. Patient CD4-sorted repertoires looked more clonal than healthy CD4+ repertoires, even without putative leukemic clones.

Method: immunoSEQ multiplex PCR; TCRdb's copy keeps in-frame clones and lacks some. The data show 32,000 or so clones, roughly 80% seen once. Remarks on this clone: Its antigen remains unidentified.

CDR1 and CDR2 from the germline V gene are MDHEN and SYDVKM. The CDR3 is made up of 12 amino acids. Trimming left V 3 bases short and J 6 bases short, with 7 bases between. The material sequenced was CD4+ T cells from blood buffy coats. This chain links TRBV28 with TRBJ2-3; D is undetermined. The receptor comes from a human donor in good health. The CDR3 region is CASSLRWDTQYF. CDR3 nucleotide sequence: TGTGCCAGCAGTTTGCGGTGGGATACGCAGTATTTT.